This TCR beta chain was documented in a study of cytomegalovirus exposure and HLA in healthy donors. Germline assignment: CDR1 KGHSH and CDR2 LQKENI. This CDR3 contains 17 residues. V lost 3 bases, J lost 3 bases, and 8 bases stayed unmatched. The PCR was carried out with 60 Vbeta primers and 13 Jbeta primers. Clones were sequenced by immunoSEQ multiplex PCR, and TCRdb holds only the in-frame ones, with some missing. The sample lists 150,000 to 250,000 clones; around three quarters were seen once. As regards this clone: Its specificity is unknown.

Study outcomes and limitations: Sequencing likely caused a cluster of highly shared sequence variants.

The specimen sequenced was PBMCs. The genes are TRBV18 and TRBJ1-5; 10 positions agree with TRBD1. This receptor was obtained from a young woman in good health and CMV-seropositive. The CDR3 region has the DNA TGTGCCAGCTCACCGACCCGGACAGGGGGACCCAATCAGCCCCAGCATTTT. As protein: CASSPTRTGGPNQPQHF.